This T cell receptor beta chain was found in a study of PD-L1 blockade in urothelial cancer. In the study overall: Counts from blood samples showed a median of around 150,000 T cells.

Study results and caveats: Below-median pretreatment blood TCR clonality predicted better survival.

Time point: peripheral blood 6 weeks after treatment start. Note on this clone: Its antigen is currently unknown.

Germline V gene lookup returns CDR1 KGHSH and CDR2 LQKENI. The CDR3 spans 15 residues. J lost 7 bases, V lost 3 bases, and 7 bases had no gene match. Here immunoSEQ multiplex PCR was the method, and the copy in TCRdb shows in-frame clones only, minus some. The table lists roughly 120,000 clones, about 89% of them singletons, with 1.5% to 2% in the top ten. The source material was PBMCs, sampled around atezolizumab (anti-PD-L1) treatment. The rearrangement joins TRBV18 to TRBJ1-3; 9 positions agree with TRBD1. The TCR originated in a man in his sixties with urothelial cancer. The CDR3 DNA follows: TGTGCCAGCTCACCCCGGGACAGGGTTCGGAACACCATATATTTT. Translating it yields CASSPRDRVRNTIYF.